This TCR beta chain was sequenced in a study of T cell clonality in common variable immunodeficiency. Findings and caveats of the study: Shared TCRbeta clones were fewer between CVID subjects than controls. Patient heterogeneity in the CVID cohort limited correlations between repertoire features and clinical complications.

Germline CDR1 and CDR2: SNHLY and FYNNEI. This CDR3 spans 16 amino acids. The ends were cut back, 2 bases at V and 0 bases at J, with 12 bases in the middle. Control and CVID samples contributed equal amounts of genomic DNA. Generated by immunoSEQ multiplex PCR, the TCRdb table keeps only in-frame clones and is missing some. The sample contains 55,000 or so clones, none of them singletons. Caucasian heritage predominated among both patients and controls. This clone has at least ten counts. What it recognizes is unknown. Read data end 3 residues before the CDR3 end; the end is taken from the germline J gene.

The receptor comes from a person aged 18 to 75 in good health. The chain carries TRBV2 and TRBJ2-3, with D possibly TRBD2 on 5 matching bases. The sample taken for sequencing was peripheral blood mononuclear cells. The CDR3 here is CASSELGGGSTDTQYF. The sequenced CDR3 bases are TGTGCCAGCAGTGAACTGGGTGGCGGGAGCACAGATACG.